The present T cell receptor beta chain was sequenced within a study of post-analysis software for immune sequencing data. Study-wide background: Recorded subtypes: relapsing-remitting, secondary progressive, progressive-relapsing; some patients unannotated.

Incorporated into the TCR beta cDNA libraries were unique molecular identifiers, which served to reduce PCR and sequencing biases. MiXCR, run by TCRdb on the PCR reads, gives a single entry per CDR3 protein. The profile shows about 500,000 distinct CDR3 sequences, roughly 45% of them singletons. Study-level results: Higher frequency in patients than in controls was seen for roughly five TRBV segments, with TRBV5-6, TRBV5-1 and TRBV20-1 among them. Those with multiple sclerosis, the patient group, showed significantly lower normalized Chao1 diversity than controls.

CDR3 size: 13 residues. Between the trimmed V and J ends, which lost 2 bases and 3 bases, there was a span of 5 bases. CDR1 and CDR2 from the germline V gene are MDHEN and SYDVKM. A remark on this clonotype: The target antigen is unknown.

This sequence joins TRBV28 and TRBJ2-1; D remains ambiguous. The sequencing sample was made of blood. The clonotype was recovered from a girl aged 10-17 years with multiple sclerosis. CDR3 sequence: CASSLNFYNEQFF. In nucleotides, the CDR3 is TGTGCCAGCAGTTTAAATTTCTACAATGAGCAGTTCTTC.